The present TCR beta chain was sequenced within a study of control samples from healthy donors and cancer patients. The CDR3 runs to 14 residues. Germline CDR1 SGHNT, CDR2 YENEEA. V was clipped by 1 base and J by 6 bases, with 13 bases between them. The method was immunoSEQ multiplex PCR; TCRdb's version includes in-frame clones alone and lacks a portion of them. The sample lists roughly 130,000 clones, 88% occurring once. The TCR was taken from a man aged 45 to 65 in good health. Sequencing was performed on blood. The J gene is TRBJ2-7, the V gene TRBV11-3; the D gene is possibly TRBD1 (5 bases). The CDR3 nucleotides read TGTGCCAGCAGCTTAGGCAGGGCAACTGGCGAGCAGTACTTC. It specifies CASSLGRATGEQYF.